The next 13 T cell receptor beta chains were all read from a single sample in a study of blood T cell repertoires in COVID-19. Produced via immunoSEQ multiplex PCR; TCRdb's table is partial and in-frame only. The repertoire has about 120,000 clones, around 85% of them found once; the top ten carry around 2.5%. Sequenced material: peripheral blood. Receptors originate from a man between 45 and 60 years old with acute or convalescent COVID-19.

The V gene is TRBV7-8, the J gene TRBJ2-5; 7 bases fit TRBD1. The CDR3 covers 15 residues. Trimming took 0 bases from V and 7 from J; bases not matched to a gene: 8. CDR1 and CDR2 (germline): SGHVS, FQNEAQ. CDR3 residues: CASSLADRRLGTQYF. The CDR3 nucleotides read TGTGCCAGCAGCTTAGCGGACAGGCGGCTGGGGACCCAGTACTTC.

This clone was recorded once. The rearrangement uses TRBV1 and TRBJ2-1; no DNA check was done on the table's D call, TRBD1. TRBV1 is tagged as a pseudogene. This CDR3 has 21 residues. Here the CDR3 reads CTSSQDWTGGSVGTSIPEQFF. The CDR3 DNA follows: TGCACCAGCAGCCAAGATTGGACAGGGGGTTCGGTAGGGACTAGTATCCCTGAGCAGTTCTTC.

As concerns this clone: At one boundary the junction diverges from the germline segment, which might be a read error. V is TRBV27 and J is TRBJ2-1; 7 bases fit TRBD2. CDR3 length equals 16 residues. Germline V gene data show CDR1 as MNHEY and CDR2 as SMNVEV (reference sequence). The CDR3 DNA is TGTGCCAGCACTTTAGCCCCTGGACTAGGCTACAATGAGCAGTTCTTC. Protein product: CASTLAPGLGYNEQFF.

A single count supports this clone. The chain combines TRBV7-7 with TRBJ2-7; 8 bases align to TRBD1. With 5 bases clipped from V and 7 bases from J, the junction kept 19 bases outside the gene matches. CDR3 size: 17 residues. Germline V gene lookup returns CDR1 SSHAT and CDR2 FNYEAQ (reference sequence). The CDR3 spells CASSPYPRGPNSGEQYF. The CDR3 DNA follows: TGTGCCAGCAGCCCATACCCCAGGGGGCCAAATTCTGGGGAGCAGTACTTC.

This chain uses TRBV5-4 with TRBJ2-1; TRBD2 matches 8 bases. The germline gives CDR1 SGHNT, CDR2 YYREEE (reference sequence). The CDR3 extends over 14 amino acids. J lost 8 bases, V lost 0 bases, and 4 bases had no gene match. The CDR3 loop reads CASSLAGLAYEQFF. In DNA form, the CDR3 reads TGTGCCAGCAGCTTGGCCGGACTAGCCTATGAGCAGTTCTTC.

This clone was seen a handful of times. The chain combines TRBV7-3 with TRBJ2-3; a weak D match, TRBD2 (6 bases). This CDR3 comprises 13 residues. Per the germline V gene, CDR1 is SGHTA and CDR2 is FQGTGA. V lost 4 bases, J lost 5 bases, and 10 bases lay in between. The CDR3 protein is CASSSTAGDTQYF. In DNA, the CDR3 is TGTGCCAGCAGCTCAACAGCGGGAGATACGCAGTATTTT.

J is TRBJ1-3 and V is TRBV9, with D tentatively TRBD1 (5 bases). Trimming removed 2 bases from V and 7 bases from J, with 13 bases in between. Germline CDR1 is SGDLS and CDR2 is YYNGEE. This CDR3 is 14 amino acids long. The CDR3 here is CASSVQGSSNTIYF. The CDR3 DNA reads TGTGCCAGCAGCGTTCAGGGATCATCGAACACCATATATTTT.

This clone is a singleton in its sample. For the CDR3, the DNA is TGTGCCAGCAGCACCGACAGGTCAACCTACGAGCAGTACTTC. It codes for CASSTDRSTYEQYF. The chain recombines TRBV6-2 or TRBV6-3 with TRBJ2-7; D perhaps matches TRBD1 (6 bases). Trimming shortened V by 6 bases and J by 2 bases, and 14 bases separated the two germline ends. CDR3 size: 14 residues. Looked up from germline, CDR1 is MNHEY and CDR2 is SVGEGT.

The J gene is TRBJ1-3, the V gene TRBV3-1 (or the pseudogene TRBV3-2); 7 nucleotides match TRBD1. The CDR3 length is 14 residues. The trim removed 3 bases at V and 6 bases at J, leaving 5 bases unmatched. Germline V CDR1 and CDR2: LGHDT, YNNKEL (reference sequence). This CDR3 is CASSQETGLNTIYF. CDR3 nucleotides: TGTGCCAGCAGCCAGGAGACAGGGTTAAACACCATATATTTT.

This clone has only one observation. The rearrangement uses TRBV3-1 (or the pseudogene TRBV3-2) and TRBJ1-3, with unresolved D. The germline gives CDR1 LGHDT, CDR2 YNNKEL (reference sequence). Deletions cut 1 base from V and 0 bases from J, with 7 bases between. The CDR3 runs 15 residues. For the CDR3, the DNA is TGTGCCAGCAGCCAAGGGGCCGGCTCTGGAAACACCATATATTTT. It codes for CASSQGAGSGNTIYF.

A few counts support this clone. The J gene is TRBJ2-4, the V gene TRBV9, with 7 bases matching TRBD2. This CDR3 is built from 14 residues. V lost 4 bases to trimming and J lost 8 bases; unmatched junction nucleotides: 9. The germline CDR1 and CDR2 sequences are SGDLS and YYNGEE. The CDR3: CASSPLSAGDIQYF. The CDR3 nucleotides are TGTGCCAGCAGCCCCCTGTCGGCGGGGGACATTCAGTACTTC.

The rearrangement links TRBV25-1 to TRBJ1-2, with D possibly matching TRBD1 (5 bases). Germline V CDR1 and CDR2: MGHDK, SYGVNS. Trimming stripped 5 bases from V and 10 bases from J, with 17 bases between. This CDR3 is 13 amino acids long. The CDR3 region has the DNA TGTGCCAGCAGTAAGACAACTCTAGGGGACTACACCTTC. This gives the protein CASSKTTLGDYTF.

Of note for this clone: A much larger clone lies a single base off, so this may be a read error. The chain joins TRBV7-9 to TRBJ1-2, with TRBD1 matching over 8 bases. The CDR3 extends over 13 amino acids. CDR1 is SEHNR and CDR2 is FQNEAQ in the germline V gene (reference sequence). Germline trimming cut 4 bases from V and 4 bases from J; bases unmatched to any gene: 2. The CDR3 DNA sequence: TGTGCCAGCAGCTCGGGACAGGCCTATGGCTACACCTTC. Its translation: CASSSGQAYGYTF.